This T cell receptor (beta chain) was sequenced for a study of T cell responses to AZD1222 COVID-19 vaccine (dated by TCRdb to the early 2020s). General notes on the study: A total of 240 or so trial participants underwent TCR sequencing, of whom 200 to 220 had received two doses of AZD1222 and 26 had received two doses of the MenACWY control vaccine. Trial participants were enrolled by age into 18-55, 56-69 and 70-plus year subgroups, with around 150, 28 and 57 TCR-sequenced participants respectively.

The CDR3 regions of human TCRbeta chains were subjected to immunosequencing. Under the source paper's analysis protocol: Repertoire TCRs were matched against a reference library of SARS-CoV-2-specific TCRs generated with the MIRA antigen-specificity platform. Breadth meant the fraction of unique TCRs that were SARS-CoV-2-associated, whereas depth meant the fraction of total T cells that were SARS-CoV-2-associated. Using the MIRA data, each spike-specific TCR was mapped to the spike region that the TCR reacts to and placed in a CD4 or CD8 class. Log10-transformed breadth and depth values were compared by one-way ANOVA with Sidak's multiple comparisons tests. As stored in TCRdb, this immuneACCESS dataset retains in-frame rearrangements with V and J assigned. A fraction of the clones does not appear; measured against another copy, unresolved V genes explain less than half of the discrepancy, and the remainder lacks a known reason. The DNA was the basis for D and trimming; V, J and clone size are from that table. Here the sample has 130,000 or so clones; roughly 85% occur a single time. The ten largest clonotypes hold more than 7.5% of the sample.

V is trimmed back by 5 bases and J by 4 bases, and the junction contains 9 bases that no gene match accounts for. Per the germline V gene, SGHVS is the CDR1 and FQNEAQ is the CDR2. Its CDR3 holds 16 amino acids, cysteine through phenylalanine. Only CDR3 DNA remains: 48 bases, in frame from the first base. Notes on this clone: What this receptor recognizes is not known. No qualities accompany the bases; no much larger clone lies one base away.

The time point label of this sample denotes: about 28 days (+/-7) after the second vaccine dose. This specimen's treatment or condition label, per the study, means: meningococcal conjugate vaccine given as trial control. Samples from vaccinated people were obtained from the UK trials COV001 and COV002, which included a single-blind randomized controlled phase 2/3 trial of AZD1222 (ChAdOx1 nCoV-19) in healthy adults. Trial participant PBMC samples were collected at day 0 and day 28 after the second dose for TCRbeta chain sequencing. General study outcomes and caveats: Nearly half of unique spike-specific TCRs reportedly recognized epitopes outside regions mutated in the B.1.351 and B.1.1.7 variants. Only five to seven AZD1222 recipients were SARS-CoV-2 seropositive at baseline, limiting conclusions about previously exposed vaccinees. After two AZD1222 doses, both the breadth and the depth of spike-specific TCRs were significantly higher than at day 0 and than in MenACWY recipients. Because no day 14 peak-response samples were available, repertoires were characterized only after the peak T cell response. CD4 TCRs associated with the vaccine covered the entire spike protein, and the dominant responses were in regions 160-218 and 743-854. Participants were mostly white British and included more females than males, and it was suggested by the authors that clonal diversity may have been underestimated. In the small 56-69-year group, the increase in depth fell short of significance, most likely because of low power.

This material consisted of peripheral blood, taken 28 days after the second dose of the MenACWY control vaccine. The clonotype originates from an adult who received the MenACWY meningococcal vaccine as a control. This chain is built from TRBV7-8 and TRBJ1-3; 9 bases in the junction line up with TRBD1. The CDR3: CASSPKQGAGGNTIYF. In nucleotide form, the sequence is TGTGCCAGCAGCCCTAAACAGGGGGCGGGAGGAAACACCATATATTTT.